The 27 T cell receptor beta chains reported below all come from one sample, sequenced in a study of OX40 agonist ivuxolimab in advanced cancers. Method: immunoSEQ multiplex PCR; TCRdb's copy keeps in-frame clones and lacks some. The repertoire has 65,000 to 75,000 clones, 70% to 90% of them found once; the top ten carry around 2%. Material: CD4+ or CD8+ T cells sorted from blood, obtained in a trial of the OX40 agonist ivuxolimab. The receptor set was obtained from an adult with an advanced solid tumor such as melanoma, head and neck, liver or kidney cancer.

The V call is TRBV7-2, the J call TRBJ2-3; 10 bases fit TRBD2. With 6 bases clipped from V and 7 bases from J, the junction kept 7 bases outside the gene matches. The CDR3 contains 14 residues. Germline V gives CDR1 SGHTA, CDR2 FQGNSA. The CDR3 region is CASRLAGTPNTQYF. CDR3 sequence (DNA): TGTGCCAGCAGACTAGCGGGGACACCCAATACGCAGTATTTT.

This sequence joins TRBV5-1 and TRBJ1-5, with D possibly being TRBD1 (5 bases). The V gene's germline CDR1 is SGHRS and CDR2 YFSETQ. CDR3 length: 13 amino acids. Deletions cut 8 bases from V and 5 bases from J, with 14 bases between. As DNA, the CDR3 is TGCGCCAGTGCGGAGGGGCCCGATCAGCCCCAGCATTTT. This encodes CASAEGPDQPQHF.

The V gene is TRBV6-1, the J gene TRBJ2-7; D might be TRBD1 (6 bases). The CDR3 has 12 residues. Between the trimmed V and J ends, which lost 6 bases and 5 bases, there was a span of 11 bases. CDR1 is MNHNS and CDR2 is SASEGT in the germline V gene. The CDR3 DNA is TGTGCCAGCAGGGACAGACAGCACGAGCAGTACTTC. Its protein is CASRDRQHEQYF.

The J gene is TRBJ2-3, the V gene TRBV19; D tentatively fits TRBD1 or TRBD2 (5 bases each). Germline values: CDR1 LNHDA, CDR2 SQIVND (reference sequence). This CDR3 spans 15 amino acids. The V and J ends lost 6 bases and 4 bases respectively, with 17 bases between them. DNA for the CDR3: TGTGCCAGTAGGAAAGACAGCCAGAGGGCAGATACGCAGTATTTT. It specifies CASRKDSQRADTQYF.

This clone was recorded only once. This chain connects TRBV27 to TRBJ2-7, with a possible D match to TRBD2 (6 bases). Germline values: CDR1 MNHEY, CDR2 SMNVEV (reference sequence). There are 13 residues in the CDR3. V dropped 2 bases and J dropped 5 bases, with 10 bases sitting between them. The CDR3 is CASSLPSGDEQYF. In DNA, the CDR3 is TGTGCCAGCAGTTTACCCTCGGGGGACGAGCAGTACTTC.

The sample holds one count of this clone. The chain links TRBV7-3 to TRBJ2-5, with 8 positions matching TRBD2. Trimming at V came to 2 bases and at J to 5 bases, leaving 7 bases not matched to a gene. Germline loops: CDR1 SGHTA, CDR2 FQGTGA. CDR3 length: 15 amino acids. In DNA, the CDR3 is TGTGCCAGCAGCTTAGGGCGAACGGGGGGGGAGACCCAGTACTTC. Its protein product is CASSLGRTGGETQYF.

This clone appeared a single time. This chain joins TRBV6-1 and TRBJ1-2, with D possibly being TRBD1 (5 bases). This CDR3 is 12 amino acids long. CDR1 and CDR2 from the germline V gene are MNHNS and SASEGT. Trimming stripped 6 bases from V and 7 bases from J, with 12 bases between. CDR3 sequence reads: CASRAGTGGYTF. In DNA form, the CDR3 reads TGTGCCAGCAGAGCCGGAACAGGTGGCTACACCTTC.

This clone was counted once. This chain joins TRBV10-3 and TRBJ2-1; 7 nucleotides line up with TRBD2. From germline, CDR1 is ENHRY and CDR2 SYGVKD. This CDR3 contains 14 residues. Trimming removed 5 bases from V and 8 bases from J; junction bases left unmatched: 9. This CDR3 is CAISWAGEGDEQFF. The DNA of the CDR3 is TGTGCCATCAGTTGGGCGGGGGAGGGCGATGAGCAGTTCTTC.

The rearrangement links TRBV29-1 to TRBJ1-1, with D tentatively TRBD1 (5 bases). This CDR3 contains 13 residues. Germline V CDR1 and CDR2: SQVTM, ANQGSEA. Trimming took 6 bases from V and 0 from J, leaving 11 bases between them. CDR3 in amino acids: CSVDDSMNTEAFF. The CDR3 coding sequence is TGCAGCGTCGATGACAGTATGAACACTGAAGCTTTCTTT. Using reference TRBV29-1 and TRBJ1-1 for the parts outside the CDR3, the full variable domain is SAVISQKPSRDICQRGTSLTIQCQVDSQVTMMFWYRQQPGQSLTLIATANQGSEATYESGFVIDKFPISRPNLTFSTLTVSNMSPEDSSIYLCSVDDSMNTEAFFGQGTRLTVV.

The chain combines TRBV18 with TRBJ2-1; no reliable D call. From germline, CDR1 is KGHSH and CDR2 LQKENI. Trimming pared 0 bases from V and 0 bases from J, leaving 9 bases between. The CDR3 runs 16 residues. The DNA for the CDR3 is TGTGCCAGCTCACCACCAGCCCAGAGCTCCTACAATGAGCAGTTCTTC. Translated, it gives CASSPPAQSSYNEQFF.

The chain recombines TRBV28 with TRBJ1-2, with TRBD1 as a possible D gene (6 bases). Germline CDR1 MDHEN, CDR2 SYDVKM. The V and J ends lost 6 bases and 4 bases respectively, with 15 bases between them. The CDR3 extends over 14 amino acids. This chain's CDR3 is CASRHPGGSYGYTF. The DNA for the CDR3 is TGTGCCAGCAGACACCCCGGGGGCAGCTATGGCTACACCTTC.

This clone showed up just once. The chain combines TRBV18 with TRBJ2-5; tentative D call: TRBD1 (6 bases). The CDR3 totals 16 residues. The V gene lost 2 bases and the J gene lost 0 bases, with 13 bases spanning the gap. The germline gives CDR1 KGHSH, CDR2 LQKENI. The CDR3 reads CASSPAGTLYQETQYF. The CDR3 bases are TGTGCCAGCTCACCAGCCGGGACATTGTACCAAGAGACCCAGTACTTC.

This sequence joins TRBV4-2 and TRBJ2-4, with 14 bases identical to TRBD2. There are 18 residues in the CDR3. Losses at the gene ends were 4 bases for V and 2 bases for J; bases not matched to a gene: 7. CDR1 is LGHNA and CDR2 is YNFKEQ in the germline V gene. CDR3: CASSLGLAGGGTKNIQYF. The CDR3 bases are TGTGCCAGCAGCCTCGGACTAGCGGGAGGTGGGACCAAAAACATTCAGTACTTC.

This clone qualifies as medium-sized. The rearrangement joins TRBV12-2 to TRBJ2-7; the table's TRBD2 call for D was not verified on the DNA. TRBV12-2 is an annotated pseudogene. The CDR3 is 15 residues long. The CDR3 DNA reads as TGTGCAAGTCTAGGAATCGGGCGGGGGAGATACGAGCAGTACTTC. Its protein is CASLGIGRGRYEQYF.

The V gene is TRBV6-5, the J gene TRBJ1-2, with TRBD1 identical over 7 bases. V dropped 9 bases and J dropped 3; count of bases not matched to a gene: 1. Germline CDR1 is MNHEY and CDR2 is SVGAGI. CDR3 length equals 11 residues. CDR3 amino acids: CASGQDYGYTF. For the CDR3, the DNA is TGTGCCAGTGGACAGGACTATGGCTACACCTTC.

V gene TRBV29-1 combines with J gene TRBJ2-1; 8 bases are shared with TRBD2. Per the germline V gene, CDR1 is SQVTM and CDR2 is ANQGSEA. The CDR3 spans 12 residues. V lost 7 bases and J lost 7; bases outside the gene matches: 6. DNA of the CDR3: TGCAGCGCGACGGGGGGGCCAAATGAGCAGTTCTTC. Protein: CSATGGPNEQFF.

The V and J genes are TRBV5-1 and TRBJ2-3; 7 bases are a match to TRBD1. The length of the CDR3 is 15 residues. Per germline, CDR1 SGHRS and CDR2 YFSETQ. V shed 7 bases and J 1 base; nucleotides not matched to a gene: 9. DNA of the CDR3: TGCGCCAGCGATACGATGACAGGGCGCACAGATACGCAGTATTTT. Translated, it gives CASDTMTGRTDTQYF.

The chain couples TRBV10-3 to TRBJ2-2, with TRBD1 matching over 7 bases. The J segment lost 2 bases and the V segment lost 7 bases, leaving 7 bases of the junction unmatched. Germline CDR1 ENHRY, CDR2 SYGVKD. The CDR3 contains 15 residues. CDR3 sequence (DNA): TGTGCCATCAAAGGGGACAGCGATAACACCGGGGAGCTGTTTTTT. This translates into CAIKGDSDNTGELFF.

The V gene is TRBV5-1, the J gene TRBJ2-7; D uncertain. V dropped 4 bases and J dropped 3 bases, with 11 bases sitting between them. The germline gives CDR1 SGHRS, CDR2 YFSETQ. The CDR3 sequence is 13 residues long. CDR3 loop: CASSQSRNYEQYF. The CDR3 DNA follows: TGCGCCAGCAGCCAATCTAGGAACTACGAGCAGTACTTC.

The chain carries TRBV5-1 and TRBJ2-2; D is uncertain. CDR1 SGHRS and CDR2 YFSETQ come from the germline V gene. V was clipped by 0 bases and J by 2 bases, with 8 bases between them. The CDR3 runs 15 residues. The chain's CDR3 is CASSLDGDNTGELFF. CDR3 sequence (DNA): TGCGCCAGCAGCTTGGATGGGGATAACACCGGGGAGCTGTTTTTT.

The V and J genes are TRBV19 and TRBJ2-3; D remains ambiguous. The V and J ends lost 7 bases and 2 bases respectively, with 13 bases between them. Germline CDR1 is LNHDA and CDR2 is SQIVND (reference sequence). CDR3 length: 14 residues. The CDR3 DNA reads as TGTGCCAGTACCCCGGACCAACTCACAGATACGCAGTATTTT. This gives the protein CASTPDQLTDTQYF.

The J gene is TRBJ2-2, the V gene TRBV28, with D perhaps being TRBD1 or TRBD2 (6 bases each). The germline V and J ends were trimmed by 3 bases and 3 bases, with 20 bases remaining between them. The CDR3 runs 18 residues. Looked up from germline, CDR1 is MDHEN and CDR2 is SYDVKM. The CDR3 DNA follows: TGTGCCAGCAGTTTGGCCCCGGGGGCGGAGGGTGACACCGGGGAGCTGTTTTTT. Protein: CASSLAPGAEGDTGELFF.

The CDR3 region is CASSPDREGHEQYF. Here the CDR3 DNA reads TGTGCCAGCAGCCCGGACAGGGAGGGTCACGAGCAGTACTTC. The chain employs TRBV11-3 and TRBJ2-7; maybe TRBD1 (8 bases). CDR1 is SGHNT, CDR2 YENEEA, per germline. The CDR3 covers 14 residues. V dropped 5 bases and J dropped 5 bases, with 16 bases sitting between them. Full variable domain (missing parts from reference TRBV11-3 and TRBJ2-7): EAGVVQSPRYKIIEKKQPVAFWCNPISGHNTLYWYLQNLGQGPELLIRYENEEAVDDSQLPKDRFSAERLKGVDSTLKIQPAELGDSAVYLCASSPDREGHEQYFGPGTRLTVT.

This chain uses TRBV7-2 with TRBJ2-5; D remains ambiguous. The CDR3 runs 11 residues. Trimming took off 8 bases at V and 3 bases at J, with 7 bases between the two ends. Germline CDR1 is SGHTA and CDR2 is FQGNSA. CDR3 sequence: CASGNKETQYF. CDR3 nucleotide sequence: TGTGCCAGCGGCAATAAAGAGACCCAGTACTTC.

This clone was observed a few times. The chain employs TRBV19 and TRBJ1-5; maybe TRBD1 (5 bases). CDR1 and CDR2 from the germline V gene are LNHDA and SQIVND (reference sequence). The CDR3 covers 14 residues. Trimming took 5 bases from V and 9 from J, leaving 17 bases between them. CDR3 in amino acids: CASSLRDGPWPQHF. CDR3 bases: TGTGCCAGTAGTCTCCGGGACGGACCCTGGCCCCAGCATTTT.

The CDR3: CASSPRGPGRDTIYF. The DNA for the CDR3 is TGTGCCAGCAGCCCAAGGGGCCCGGGTCGAGACACCATATATTTT. The genes are TRBV7-2 and TRBJ1-3; maybe TRBD1 (5 bases). Trimming removed 5 bases from V and 8 bases from J, with 19 bases in between. This CDR3 region has 15 residues. Germline V CDR1 and CDR2: SGHTA, FQGNSA.

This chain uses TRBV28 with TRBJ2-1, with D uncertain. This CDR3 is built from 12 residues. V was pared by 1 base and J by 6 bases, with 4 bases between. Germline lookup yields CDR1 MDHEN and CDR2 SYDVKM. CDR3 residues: CASSLFVNEQFF. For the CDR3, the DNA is TGTGCCAGCAGTTTATTTGTCAATGAGCAGTTCTTC.